Listed below are T cell receptor beta chains from one sample, sequenced in a study of beta chain features in type 1 diabetes. The repertoire was sequenced with immunoSEQ multiplex PCR; TCRdb's copy has only in-frame clones and lacks some. The data contain about 150,000 clones, more than 9.5% of them singletons. The sequenced sample was central memory CD4+ T cells from blood. The source of these receptors is a man aged 18 to 30 in good health. CDR3s include the opening cysteine and the closing phenylalanine or tryptophan. The D gene is left open where the match is weak. The size of a clone is reported for some rows only, either as once, few or many, or as a class for expanded clones.

size | D | J | V | DNA | CDR3
NA | TRBD1 | TRBJ1-2 | TRBV9 | TGTGCCAGCAGCGTAGTCCCAACAGCGACAGGGGCCTATGGCTACACCTTC | CASSVVPTATGAYGYTF
NA | TRBD2 | TRBJ2-3 | TRBV5-1 | TGCGCCACCCGGGTTGGCGGGGGAACAGATACGCAGTATTTT | CATRVGGGTDTQYF
NA | NA | TRBJ1-6 | TRBV2 | TGTGCCAGCATTCGGGGAGGGACACTGCGGGGTTCACCCCTCCACTTT | CASIRGGTLRGSPLHF
few | NA | TRBJ1-5 | TRBV12-2 | TGTGCAAGTCGCACGGGACAGGGGGTAAGCAATCAGCCCCAGCATTTT | CASRTGQGVSNQPQHF
NA | NA | TRBJ1-6 | TRBV4-1 | TGCGCCAGCAGCCAAGATGGCATTCCCCAAGGTTCACCCCTCCACTTT | CASSQDGIPQGSPLHF
few | NA | TRBJ1-1 | TRBV14 | TGTGCCAGCAGCCAAGTGGTTGGGAGGAGAGCGAACACTGAAGCTTTCTTT | CASSQVVGRRANTEAFF
NA | NA | TRBJ1-2 | TRBV5-1 | TGCGCCAGCAGCCCCGACCCCGAGGCCTATGGCTACACCTTC | CASSPDPEAYGYTF
few | TRBD2 | TRBJ2-1 | TRBV9 | TGTGCCAGCAGCGCCCTAGCGGGGGGAGATGAGCAGTTCTTC | CASSALAGGDEQFF
few | NA | TRBJ2-7 | TRBV7-2 | TGTGCCAGCAGCGAAGACCGACAGACCCGCTACGAGCAGTACTTC | CASSEDRQTRYEQYF
NA | NA | TRBJ1-1 | TRBV15 | TGTGCCACCAGCAGAGATATGACGGCCTCCGAAGCTTTCTTT | CATSRDMTASEAFF
few | NA | TRBJ2-7 | TRBV9 | TGTGCCAGCAGCGTAAACCCAGGGGAGGGAAGGTACGAGCAGTACTTC | CASSVNPGEGRYEQYF
many | TRBD2 | TRBJ2-3 | TRBV11-2 | TGTGCCAGCAGGGGGGGCAGCGGGAGCGCAGATACGCAGTATTTT | CASRGGSGSADTQYF
few | TRBD1 | TRBJ2-7 | TRBV29-1 | TGCAGCGTCACTACCGGGACAGTGTACGCCTACGAGCAGTACTTC | CSVTTGTVYAYEQYF
few | NA | TRBJ1-5 | TRBV28 | TGTGCCAGCATCTCGAGGGACTTTCCTTATCAGCCCCAGCATTTT | CASISRDFPYQPQHF
NA | NA | TRBJ2-4 | TRBV18 | TGTGCCAGCTCACCCCCTGAGTTGGGTGCTAAAAACATTCAGTACTTC | CASSPPELGAKNIQYF
few | NA | TRBJ2-1 | TRBV5-1 | TGCGCCAGCAGCTTGGGACAGACTTACAATGAGCAGTTCTTC | CASSLGQTYNEQFF
few | NA | TRBJ2-7 | TRBV15 | TGTGCCACCAGCAGAGTGGTCGCAGGGGAGCAGTACTTC | CATSRVVAGEQYF
few | NA | TRBJ2-4 | TRBV6-6 | TGTGCCAGCAGTTACTCGTTGAGGGAAAACATTCAGTACTTC | CASSYSLRENIQYF
few | TRBD2 | TRBJ2-7 | TRBV27 | TGTGCCAGCAGTTTACAGCGGGGTGCCACCTACGAGCAGTACTTC | CASSLQRGATYEQYF
many | NA | TRBJ2-6 | TRBV4-1 | TGCGCCAGCAGCCACCATGCGAGGGTGGGCACCAGTTTCTCTGGGGCCAACGTCCTGACTTTC | CASSHHARVGTSFSGANVLTF
NA | NA | TRBJ2-4 | TRBV6-6 | TGTGCCAGCAGCAGGGGACAAGCAATGTCCAAAAACATTCAGTACTTC | CASSRGQAMSKNIQYF
NA | NA | TRBJ2-3 | TRBV11-3 | TGTGCCAGCAGCTCGGAGGGGCGAAGCACAGATACGCAGTATTTT | CASSSEGRSTDTQYF
NA | TRBD2 | TRBJ2-1 | TRBV4-2 | TGTGCCAGCAGCCAAGGGTCCCTAGCGGGAGGGTACAATGAGCAGTTCTTC | CASSQGSLAGGYNEQFF
many | NA | TRBJ1-1 | TRBV7-2 | TGTGCCAGCAGCTCACAAACAGCGGGCACTGAAGCTTTCTTT | CASSSQTAGTEAFF
NA | NA | TRBJ1-2 | TRBV25-1 | TGTGCCAGCAGTGCGACGGTTGAGGGGAACTATGGCTACACCTTC | CASSATVEGNYGYTF
NA | TRBD1 | TRBJ2-3 | TRBV6-5 | TGTGCCAGCAGAACTAGACAGGGAACAGATACGCAGTATTTT | CASRTRQGTDTQYF
NA | NA | TRBJ2-3 | TRBV7-2 | TGTGCCAGCAGCTTGAGTTCGGATACGCAGTATTTT | CASSLSSDTQYF
few | NA | TRBJ2-1 | TRBV7-3 | TGTGCCAGCAGCTTAGCCCCCCCAGGGACGGGTTCCTACAATGAGCAGTTCTTC | CASSLAPPGTGSYNEQFF
NA | NA | TRBJ2-7 | TRBV11-1 | TGTGCCAGCAGCCCTCTCAGTTACTACGAGCAGTACTTC | CASSPLSYYEQYF
few | TRBD1 | TRBJ2-3 | TRBV10-3 | TGTGCCACACAGGGGCTAGATACGCAGTATTTT | CATQGLDTQYF
NA | NA | TRBJ2-1 | TRBV5-1 | TGCGCCAGCAGACCGGGCTGGACCAGGGACAATGAGCAGTTCTTC | CASRPGWTRDNEQFF
NA | NA | TRBJ2-5 | TRBV4-2 | TGTGCCAGCAGCCAAGGCGTACGCCACCAAGAGACCCAGTACTTC | CASSQGVRHQETQYF
few | NA | TRBJ1-4 | TRBV6-6 | TGTGCCAGCAGTTACTCGGGGAATGAAAAACTGTTTTTT | CASSYSGNEKLFF
NA | TRBD1 | TRBJ1-1 | TRBV5-1 | TGCGCCAGCAGTTCACAGGGGGCTAACACTGAAGCTTTCTTT | CASSSQGANTEAFF
NA | TRBD2 | TRBJ2-7 | TRBV7-2 | TGTGCCAGCAGCTTATATGCTAGCGGGAGCTACGAGCAGTACTTC | CASSLYASGSYEQYF
NA | NA | TRBJ2-5 | TRBV5-1 | TGCGCCAGCCGCTCCGAAGAGACCCAGTACTTC | CASRSEETQYF
few | TRBD2 | TRBJ2-2 | TRBV2 | TGTGCCAGCAGCTCCCGGGGCGGGAGCGGGACCGGGGAGCTGTTTTTT | CASSSRGGSGTGELFF
NA | NA | TRBJ1-1 | TRBV4-3 | TGCGCCAGCAGCCAAGATAGACTTAACACTGAAGCTTTCTTT | CASSQDRLNTEAFF
few | NA | TRBJ2-1 | TRBV14 | TGTGCCAGCAGCCAAGACCCCTCCTACAATGAGCAGTTCTTC | CASSQDPSYNEQFF
NA | TRBD1 | TRBJ2-7 | TRBV10-3 | TGTGCCATCAGTCCACAGGGGGCCTTTGACGAGCAGTACTTC | CAISPQGAFDEQYF
NA | TRBD1 | TRBJ1-2 | TRBV4-1 | TGCGCCAGCAGCCAAGGGACAGGGGATGGCTACACCTTC | CASSQGTGDGYTF
NA | NA | TRBJ1-2 | TRBV4-2 | TGTGCCAGCAGCCTGCCAGGAACAGCTCTCTATGGCTACACCTTC | CASSLPGTALYGYTF
NA | NA | TRBJ2-5 | TRBV1 | TGCACCAGCAGCCAAGATGGACGGGAGGGCCCACAAGAGACCCAGTACTTC | CTSSQDGREGPQETQYF
many | NA | TRBJ1-1 | TRBV29-1 | TGCAGCGCCCGGAATCAGGGGTTAGGGAACACTGAAGCTTTCTTT | CSARNQGLGNTEAFF